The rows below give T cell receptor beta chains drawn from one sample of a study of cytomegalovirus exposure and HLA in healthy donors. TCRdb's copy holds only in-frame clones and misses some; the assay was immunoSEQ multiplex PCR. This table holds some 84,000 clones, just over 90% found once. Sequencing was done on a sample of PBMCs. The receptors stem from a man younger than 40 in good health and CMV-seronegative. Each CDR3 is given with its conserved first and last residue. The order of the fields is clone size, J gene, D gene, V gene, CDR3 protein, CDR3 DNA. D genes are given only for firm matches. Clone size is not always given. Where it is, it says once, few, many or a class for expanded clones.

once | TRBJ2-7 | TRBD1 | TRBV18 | CASSPGTGTSYEQYF | TGTGCCAGCTCACCAGGGACAGGGACCTCCTACGAGCAGTACTTC
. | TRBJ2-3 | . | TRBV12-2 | CASRLSGGVTTDTQYF | TGTGCAAGTCGCCTTAGCGGGGGGGTAACCACAGATACGCAGTATTTT
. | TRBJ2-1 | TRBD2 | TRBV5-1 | CASSLGLAGGYNEQFF | TGCGCCAGCAGCTTGGGACTAGCGGGAGGCTACAATGAGCAGTTCTTC
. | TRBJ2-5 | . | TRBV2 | CASPLRAGIETQYF | .
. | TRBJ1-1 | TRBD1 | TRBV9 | CASSVDSGGAGGTEAFF | TGTGCCAGCAGCGTAGATAGCGGTGGGGCAGGGGGCACTGAAGCTTTCTTT
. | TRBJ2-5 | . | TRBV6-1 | CASSSLWTVGETQYF | TGTGCCAGCAGTTCCCTATGGACTGTGGGAGAGACCCAGTACTTC
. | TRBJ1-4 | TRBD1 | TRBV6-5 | CASKMDRDFEKLFF | TGTGCCAGCAAAATGGACAGGGACTTTGAAAAACTGTTTTTT
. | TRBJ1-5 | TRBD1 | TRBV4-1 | CASSQETGTENYNQPQHF | TGCGCCAGCAGCCAAGAGACCGGGACAGAGAATTACAATCAGCCCCAGCATTTT
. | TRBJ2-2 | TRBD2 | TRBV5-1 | CASSFVAGVTGELFF | TGCGCCAGCAGCTTTGTAGCGGGAGTTACCGGGGAGCTGTTTTTT
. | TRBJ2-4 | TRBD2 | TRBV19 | CASSELAGAKNIQYF | TGTGCCAGTAGTGAGTTAGCGGGAGCCAAAAACATTCAGTACTTC
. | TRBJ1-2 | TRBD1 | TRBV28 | CASRTGTDNYGYTF | TGTGCCAGCAGGACCGGGACAGATAACTATGGCTACACCTTC
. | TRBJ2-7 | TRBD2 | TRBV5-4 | CASRESGGGEQYF | TGTGCCAGCAGGGAGAGCGGGGGCGGCGAGCAGTACTTC
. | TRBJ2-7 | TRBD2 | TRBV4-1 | CASSQVFGRGTYEQYF | TGCGCCAGCAGCCAAGTTTTCGGGAGGGGGACCTACGAGCAGTACTTC
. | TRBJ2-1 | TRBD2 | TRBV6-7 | CASSPKIPGLAAYNEQFF | TGTGCCAGCAGTCCAAAAATACCGGGACTAGCGGCCTACAATGAGCAGTTCTTC
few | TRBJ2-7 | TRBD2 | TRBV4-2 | CASSRELGSGSKEYEQYF | TGTGCCAGCAGCCGTGAACTCGGAAGCGGGAGTAAGGAATACGAGCAGTACTTC
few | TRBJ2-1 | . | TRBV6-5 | CASSYTPHNEQFF | TGTGCCAGCAGTTACACTCCACACAATGAGCAGTTCTTC
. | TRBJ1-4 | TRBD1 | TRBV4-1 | CASSHTPTGDRAEKLFF | TGCGCCAGCAGCCACACCCCAACAGGGGACAGGGCTGAAAAACTGTTTTTT
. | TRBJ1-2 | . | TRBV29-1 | CSVEEGAYGYTF | TGCAGCGTTGAAGAGGGGGCCTATGGCTACACCTTC
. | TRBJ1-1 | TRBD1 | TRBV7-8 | CASSLSQGAAEAFF | TGTGCCAGCAGCTTATCACAGGGGGCCGCTGAAGCTTTCTTT
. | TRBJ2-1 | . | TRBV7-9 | CASSLGQDLDEQFF | TGTGCCAGCAGCTTAGGTCAGGACTTGGATGAGCAGTTCTTC
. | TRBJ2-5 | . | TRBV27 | CASSFLAQGQRIKETQYF | TGTGCCAGCAGTTTCCTCGCACAGGGCCAACGGATAAAAGAGACCCAGTACTTC
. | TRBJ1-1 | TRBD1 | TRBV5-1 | CASSSQGAGNTEAFF | TGCGCCAGCAGCTCCCAGGGGGCCGGGAACACTGAAGCTTTCTTT